The present T cell receptor (beta chain) was sequenced within a study of blood T cells in healthy people across ages. The study, taken as a whole, reports: Per million T cells, the diversity of TCR beta decreased roughly linearly as age advanced.

Points on this clonotype: The target antigen is unknown.

Trimming removed 0 bases at V and 0 bases at J, with 6 bases between. The CDR3 is 15 amino acids. CDR1 is LGHNA, CDR2 YNFKEQ, per germline. A second about 6 to 11 cycle PCR used barcoded and J-beta primers. TCRdb processed the 5' RACE reads anew with MiXCR; each CDR3 protein has one entry. The sample yields around 1,500,000 distinct CDR3 sequences, 42% seen once. The sequenced material came from blood. The V call is TRBV4-2, the J call TRBJ2-1, with D unclear. This TCR was recovered from a woman aged 18-29 years in good health. CDR3 residues: CASSQDPASYNEQFF. In nucleotides, the CDR3 is TGTGCCAGCAGCCAAGATCCGGCCTCCTACAATGAGCAGTTCTTC.